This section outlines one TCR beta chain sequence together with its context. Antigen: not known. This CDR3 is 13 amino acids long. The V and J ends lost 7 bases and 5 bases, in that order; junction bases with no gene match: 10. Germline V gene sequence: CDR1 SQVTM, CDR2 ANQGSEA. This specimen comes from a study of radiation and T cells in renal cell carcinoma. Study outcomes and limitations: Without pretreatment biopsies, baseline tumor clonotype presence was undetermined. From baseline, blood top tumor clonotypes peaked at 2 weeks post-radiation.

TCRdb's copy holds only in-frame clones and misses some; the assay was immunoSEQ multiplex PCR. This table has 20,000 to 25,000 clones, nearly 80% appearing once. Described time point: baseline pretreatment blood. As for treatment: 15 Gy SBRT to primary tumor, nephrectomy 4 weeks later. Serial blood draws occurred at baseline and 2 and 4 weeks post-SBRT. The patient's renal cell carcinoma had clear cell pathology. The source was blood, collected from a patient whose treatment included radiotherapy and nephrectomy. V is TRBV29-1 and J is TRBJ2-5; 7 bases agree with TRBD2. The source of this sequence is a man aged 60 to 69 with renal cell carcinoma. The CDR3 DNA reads TGCAGCGCCCTCCGGGGGGACGGGGAGACCCAGTACTTC. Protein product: CSALRGDGETQYF. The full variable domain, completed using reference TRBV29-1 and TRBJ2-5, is SAVISQKPSRDICQRGTSLTIQCQVDSQVTMMFWYRQQPGQSLTLIATANQGSEATYESGFVIDKFPISRPNLTFSTLTVSNMSPEDSSIYLCSALRGDGETQYFGPGTRLLVL.